The 13 T cell receptor beta chains below were found in one sample sequenced in a study of CD8 T cells in Susac syndrome. Reverse transcription of about 0.5 to 1 ug RNA used random hexamers. TCRdb analysed the immunoSEQ multiplex PCR reads with MiXCR anew, one entry per CDR3 protein. The sample carries some 22,000 distinct CDR3 sequences, around 94% recorded once. The material sequenced was CD8+ T cells from PBMCs. Receptors were obtained from a human donor in good health.

This clonotype was recorded once. The chain couples TRBV4-3 to TRBJ1-2, with a tentative D call TRBD1 (6 bases). The germline gives CDR1 LGHNA, CDR2 YSLEER. The ends were cut back, 1 base at V and 4 bases at J, with 16 bases in the middle. The CDR3 has 16 amino acids. This chain's CDR3 is CASSQVRGGFGYGYTF. In nucleotides, the CDR3 is TGCGCCAGCAGCCAAGTTCGAGGGGGTTTTGGCTATGGCTACACCTTC.

The genes are TRBV12-5 and TRBJ1-2, with 7 positions matching TRBD1. Germline lookup yields CDR1 LGHNT and CDR2 FRNRAP. J was trimmed by 6 bases and V by 5 bases; bases with no gene match: 3. The CDR3 contains 12 residues. CDR3 bases: TGTGCTAGTGGTGTCACAGGGGATGGCTACACCTTC. As protein: CASGVTGDGYTF. The complete variable domain, with remaining parts taken from reference TRBV12-5 and TRBJ1-2, reads DARVTQTPRHKVTEMGQEVTMRCQPILGHNTVFWYRQTMMQGLELLAYFRNRAPLDDSGMPKDRFSAEMPDATLATLKIQPSEPRDSAVYFCASGVTGDGYTFGSGTRLTVV.

The rearrangement joins TRBV19 to TRBJ1-1; D uncertain. The length of the CDR3 is 10 residues. The V and J ends lost 10 bases and 1 base respectively, with 4 bases between them. Per germline, CDR1 LNHDA and CDR2 SQIVND (reference sequence). CDR3 sequence: CATGNTEAFF. The CDR3 coding sequence is TGTGCCACCGGGAACACTGAAGCTTTCTTT. The full variable domain, in which reference TRBV19 and TRBJ1-1 provide the parts outside the CDR3, is DGGITQSPKYLFRKEGQNVTLSCEQNLNHDAMYWYRQDPGQGLRLIYYSQIVNDFQKGDIAEGYSVSREKKESFPLTVTSAQKNPTAFYLCATGNTEAFFGQGTRLTVV.

The genes are TRBV27 and TRBJ1-1; D ambiguous. CDR3 length: 13 amino acids. The germline CDR1 and CDR2 sequences are MNHEY and SMNVEV (reference sequence). Trimming took 3 bases from V and 4 from J, leaving 9 bases between them. The chain's CDR3 is CASSLGPFTEAFF. In nucleotides, the CDR3 is TGTGCCAGCAGTTTGGGCCCCTTCACTGAAGCTTTCTTT.

On this clonotype: At one end the junction does not follow the germline gene, possibly because of a read error. V usage is TRBV7-7 and J usage is TRBJ2-7, with 9 bases lining up with TRBD1. This CDR3 has 16 residues. Per germline, CDR1 SSHAT and CDR2 FNYEAQ (reference sequence). The CDR3 region is CASSPGETGGTYEQYF. The CDR3 coding sequence is TGTGCTAGCAGCCCAGGGGAGACAGGGGGTACCTACGAGCAGTACTTC.

The rearrangement uses TRBV5-1 and TRBJ2-3; D unclear. Germline V gene data show CDR1 as SGHRS and CDR2 as YFSETQ. This CDR3 comprises 15 residues. V was pared by 0 bases and J by 0 bases, with 8 bases between. The CDR3 nucleotides read TGCGCCAGCAGCTTGGCTGTGGGGAGCACAGATACGCAGTATTTT. Translated: CASSLAVGSTDTQYF. Using reference TRBV5-1 and TRBJ2-3 for the parts outside the CDR3, the full variable domain is KAGVTQTPRYLIKTRGQQVTLSCSPISGHRSVSWYQQTPGQGLQFLFEYFSETQRNKGNFPGRFSGRQFSNSRSEMNVSTLELGDSALYLCASSLAVGSTDTQYFGPGTRLTVL.

The chain carries TRBV7-9 and TRBJ1-3; D gene uncertain. The CDR3 covers 12 residues. Germline lookup yields CDR1 SEHNR and CDR2 FQNEAQ (reference sequence). V was pared by 3 bases and J by 6 bases, with 6 bases between. CDR3 sequence (DNA): TGTGCCAGCAGCTTTGTCGAAAACACCATATATTTT. As protein: CASSFVENTIYF.

The rearrangement uses TRBV5-1 and TRBJ2-2; D gene ambiguous. The CDR3 spans 14 residues. Trimming left V 6 bases short and J 1 base short, with 10 bases between. Germline CDR1 reads SGHRS; CDR2 reads YFSETQ. For the CDR3, the DNA is TGCGCCAGCACAACACGGTTGAACACCGGGGAGCTGTTTTTT. Translation gives CASTTRLNTGELFF.

The V call is TRBV7-2, the J call TRBJ2-4; D is uncertain. Germline V gene lookup returns CDR1 SGHTA and CDR2 FQGNSA. Trimming cost V 0 bases and J 0 bases, with 12 bases left between them. The CDR3 has 17 amino acids. Here the CDR3 DNA reads TGTGCCAGCAGCTTAGCCCCCTGGCGTCTAGCCAAAAACATTCAGTACTTC. Translating gives CASSLAPWRLAKNIQYF.

J is TRBJ2-1 and V is TRBV7-6; the D gene is possibly TRBD1 (6 bases). V lost 5 bases, J lost 7 bases, and 15 bases lay in between. The CDR3 consists of 14 residues. Germline V gene data show CDR1 as SGHVS and CDR2 as FNYEAQ. The DNA of the CDR3 is TGTGCCAGCAGCCTCGACAGGATCAATAATGAGCAGTTCTTC. Translating it yields CASSLDRINNEQFF.

J is TRBJ1-2 and V is TRBV20-1, with 7 nucleotides matching TRBD1. The CDR3 runs 13 residues. Per the germline V gene, CDR1 is DFQATT and CDR2 is SNEGSKA (reference sequence). The CDR3 here is CRARDSSNYGYTF. In nucleotides, the CDR3 is TGCAGGGCACGGGACAGTTCTAACTATGGCTACACCTTC.

The chain combines TRBV23-1 with TRBJ2-7; D possibly corresponds to TRBD1 (7 bases). TRBV23-1 is labeled an ORF, and its function is uncertain. Trimming shortened V by 2 bases and J by 7 bases, and 24 bases separated the two germline ends. The CDR3 runs to 17 residues. The CDR3 DNA is TGCGCCAGCAGTCAAAGTCCCGCGGCCAGGGGGAGGTGGGAGCAGTACTTC. It translates to CASSQSPAARGRWEQYF.

The chain joins TRBV27 to TRBJ1-1, with D possibly being TRBD1 (6 bases). Germline CDR1 is MNHEY and CDR2 is SMNVEV (reference sequence). There are 13 residues in the CDR3. The V and J ends lost 5 bases and 5 bases respectively, with 12 bases between them. CDR3 sequence: CASSLTTGTEAFF. Here the CDR3 DNA reads TGTGCCAGCAGTCTAACCACAGGGACTGAAGCTTTCTTT.